These 24 T cell receptor beta chains were sequenced from one sample in a study of prognosis after radiotherapy for stage I lung cancer (dated by TCRdb to 2020 to 2022). For sequencing, an Illumina HiSeq 3000 was employed. Two rounds of multiplex PCR on genomic DNA were used to amplify the TCR beta CDR3 region. In the first round of PCR, primers specific to each TRBV and TRBJ gene were used, and the primer sequences are filed in Chinese patent CN105087789A. TCRdb redid the processing of the public reads, applying fastp at Q25 and MiXCR, and retained in-frame beta chains. Rows merge per CDR3 protein into single entries with the most common DNA and genes. This sample holds about 24,000 distinct CDR3 sequences; around 39% were observed only once. The ten largest clones add up to about 22% of the sample. The sequenced sample was PBMCs, obtained before or after stereotactic body radiation therapy (not recorded which). The receptors here all came from a donor aged 50 or older with non-small cell lung cancer.

The table lists this clonotype with many counts. A much more abundant neighbour one base away suggests this may be a read error. The gene calls are TRBV5-1 and TRBJ2-7; D unclear. Germline V lookup: CDR1 SGHRS, CDR2 YFSETQ. There are 11 residues in the CDR3. Trimming removed 8 bases at V and 0 bases at J, with 6 bases between. CDR3 sequence (DNA): TGCGCCAGTCATGACTCCTACGAGCAGTACTTC. Its translation: CASHDSYEQYF.

In its sample, this clonotype is medium-sized. The V call is TRBV15, the J call TRBJ2-7, with D possibly TRBD2 on 5 matching bases. Germline loops: CDR1 LNHNV, CDR2 YYDKDF (reference sequence). The CDR3 runs to 16 residues. Between the trimmed V and J ends, which lost 1 base and 3 bases, there was a span of 16 bases. The CDR3 region is CATSRVSRGWGYEQYF. The CDR3 DNA reads as TGTGCCACCAGCAGAGTGTCCCGGGGATGGGGCTACGAGCAGTACTTC.

Concerning this clonotype: Only one base separates this from a far larger clonotype, so it likely reflects a read error. This rearrangement joins TRBV11-2 to TRBJ2-7, with D hard to call. Between the trimmed V and J ends, which lost 1 base and 7 bases, there was a span of 8 bases. Per germline, CDR1 SGHAT and CDR2 FQNNGV. This CDR3 contains 12 residues. The CDR3 DNA is TGTGCCAGCAGCTTAGGGGGAAATGAGCAGTACTTC. Its translation is CASSLGGNEQYF.

This clonotype was detected ten times or more. V usage is TRBV19 and J usage is TRBJ1-2, with a possible D match to TRBD1 (5 bases). The CDR3 covers 12 residues. Germline CDR1 LNHDA, CDR2 SQIVND (reference sequence). With 5 bases removed from V and 4 bases from J, the gap between germline ends came to 8 bases. The CDR3 DNA reads TGTGCCAGTAGTGGGCAGGGCTATGGCTACACCTTC. Translation: CASSGQGYGYTF.

This clonotype turned up a few times. CDR3 region: CASSDPGRNYNEQFF. The CDR3 nucleotides are TGTGCCAGCAGTGACCCAGGGCGGAACTACAATGAGCAGTTCTTC. The chain employs TRBV6-1 and TRBJ2-1, with TRBD1 as a possible D gene (5 bases). Germline V CDR1 and CDR2: MNHNS, SASEGT. The CDR3 is 15 residues long. V was clipped by 3 bases and J by 3 bases, with 12 bases between them.

This clonotype is medium-sized (0.01 to 0.1%) within its sample. The chain has TRBV6-1 and TRBJ1-2, with 7 bases that match TRBD1. The CDR3 length is 13 residues. The ends lost 5 bases at V and 2 bases at J; junction bases unmatched: 2. Germline CDR1 reads MNHNS; CDR2 reads SASEGT. CDR3 in amino acids: CASSQGENYGYTF. Here the CDR3 DNA reads TGTGCCAGCAGTCAGGGGGAAAACTATGGCTACACCTTC.

This clonotype was counted many times. The J gene is TRBJ1-1, the V gene TRBV28; 7 nucleotides align to TRBD1. Germline-derived CDR1 and CDR2 are MDHEN and SYDVKM. The CDR3 consists of 13 residues. J lost 10 bases, V lost 5 bases, and 10 bases had no gene match. The CDR3, as DNA: TGTGCCAGCAGTGTGACAGGGTTCCAGGGAGCTTTCTTT. Encoded protein: CASSVTGFQGAFF.

This clonotype came up many times. V gene TRBV20-1 combines with J gene TRBJ2-5; D unclear. This CDR3 is built from 10 residues. Germline loops: CDR1 DFQATT, CDR2 SNEGSKA (reference sequence). Trimming cost V 5 bases and J 5 bases, with 6 bases left between them. CDR3 in DNA: TGCAGTGCTCAAGGCGAGACCCAGTACTTC. This gives the protein CSAQGETQYF.

Judged by abundance, this clonotype is medium-sized (0.01 to 0.1%). The gene calls are TRBV11-1 and TRBJ2-7; 9 positions match TRBD2. The V and J ends lost 3 bases and 3 bases, in that order; junction bases with no gene match: 6. The CDR3 spans 15 residues. Germline loops: CDR1 SGHAT, CDR2 FQDESV (reference sequence). CDR3 loop: CASSLGSGGIYEQYF. The CDR3 DNA sequence: TGTGCCAGCAGCTTGGGCAGCGGGGGGATCTACGAGCAGTACTTC.

CDR3 residues: CASSNGGQCFNEQFF. CDR3 DNA: TGTGCCAGCAGTAACGGTGGACAGTGTTTCAATGAGCAGTTCTTC. The chain couples TRBV6-1 to TRBJ2-1, with a possible D match to TRBD1 (6 bases). The germline gives CDR1 MNHNS, CDR2 SASEGT. The CDR3 consists of 15 residues. V lost 5 bases to trimming and J lost 6 bases, with 17 bases between them.

Ten or more counts support this clonotype. V usage is TRBV30 and J usage is TRBJ2-1; maybe TRBD2 (6 bases). Trimming pared 2 bases from V and 8 bases from J, leaving 19 bases between. Germline loops: CDR1 GTSNPN, CDR2 SVGIG (reference sequence). CDR3 size: 15 residues. This chain's CDR3 is CAWSRGGMEFYEQFF. CDR3 bases: TGTGCCTGGAGTCGTGGCGGGATGGAGTTCTATGAGCAGTTCTTC.

The chain uses TRBV5-1 and TRBJ1-6, with 11 bases identical to TRBD1. This CDR3 is built from 15 residues. Germline V gene sequence: CDR1 SGHRS, CDR2 YFSETQ. The ends lost 4 bases at V and 7 bases at J; junction bases unmatched: 4. The CDR3 DNA sequence: TGCGCCAGCAGCGTGGACAGGGGGCAGAATTCACCCCTCCACTTT. Translated, it gives CASSVDRGQNSPLHF. Variable domain in full (rest from reference TRBV5-1 and TRBJ1-6): KAGVTQTPRYLIKTRGQQVTLSCSPISGHRSVSWYQQTPGQGLQFLFEYFSETQRNKGNFPGRFSGRQFSNSRSEMNVSTLELGDSALYLCASSVDRGQNSPLHFGNGTRLTVT.

Of note for this clonotype: A single base separates this from a much larger clone, so it may be a read error. The rearrangement uses TRBV4-1 and TRBJ2-5; 7 positions match TRBD1. Germline lookup yields CDR1 MGHRA and CDR2 YSYEKL. CDR3 length: 16 residues. V gave up 0 bases and J gave up 0 bases; unmatched junction bases: 4. CDR3 in DNA: TGCGCCAGCAGCCAAGAGTTGGGGACAGACCAAGAGACCCAGTACTTC. Residues: CASSQELGTDQETQYF.

This clonotype came up a few times. The chain uses TRBV11-2 and TRBJ1-2; 7 nucleotides line up with TRBD1. The length of the CDR3 is 13 residues. Germline values: CDR1 SGHAT, CDR2 FQNNGV. The J segment lost 4 bases and the V segment lost 5 bases, leaving 4 bases of the junction unmatched. The CDR3 loop is CASSPAGGYGYTF. The CDR3 DNA is TGTGCCAGCAGCCCCGCAGGGGGCTATGGCTACACCTTC.

This chain's CDR3 is CASSLRPPEFPYEQYF. As DNA, the CDR3 is TGTGCCAGCAGTTTACGCCCCCCAGAGTTTCCCTACGAGCAGTACTTC. This chain uses TRBV27 with TRBJ2-7; unclear D gene. The CDR3 contains 16 residues. V was cut by 2 bases and J by 2 bases, with 16 bases left in between. In germline, CDR1 is MNHEY, CDR2 SMNVEV (reference sequence).

This clonotype was detected many times. The rearrangement joins TRBV12-3 or TRBV12-4 to TRBJ2-5, with TRBD2 matching over 9 bases. The CDR3 length is 19 residues. Trimming took 4 bases from V and 0 from J; bases not matched to a gene: 15. The CDR3 reads CASSSHFGGRGEYQETQYF. CDR3 nucleotides: TGTGCCAGCAGTTCCCACTTCGGCGGGAGGGGGGAGTACCAAGAGACCCAGTACTTC.

As concerns this clonotype: A much larger clone lies a single base off, so this may be a read error. This chain connects TRBV20-1 to TRBJ1-2; 10 bases are a match to TRBD1. CDR3 size: 13 residues. Unmatched junction bases numbered 12, after V lost 7 bases and J lost 10 bases. The germline V gene encodes CDR1 DFQATT and CDR2 SNEGSKA (reference sequence). This chain's CDR3 is CSVKTGGSAVYTF. CDR3 in DNA: TGCAGTGTTAAGACAGGGGGCTCTGCTGTCTACACCTTC.

Ten or more counts support this clonotype. This chain connects TRBV7-3 to TRBJ1-1; 7 positions agree with TRBD1. Germline loops: CDR1 SGHTA, CDR2 FQGTGA. The CDR3 covers 14 residues. Losses at the gene ends were 2 bases for V and 8 bases for J; bases not matched to a gene: 8. This chain's CDR3 is CASSLAGRDSEAFF. DNA of the CDR3: TGTGCCAGCAGCTTAGCAGGACGGGACAGCGAAGCTTTCTTT.

This clonotype ranks as medium-sized. The chain is built from TRBV27 and TRBJ2-7; the match to TRBD2 covers 7 bases. Germline lookup yields CDR1 MNHEY and CDR2 SMNVEV (reference sequence). The CDR3 covers 14 residues. J was trimmed by 3 bases and V by 0 bases; bases with no gene match: 2. This CDR3 reads CASSLSAGDYEQYF. The CDR3, as DNA: TGTGCCAGCAGTTTATCGGCGGGAGACTACGAGCAGTACTTC.

This clonotype is termed medium-sized. The rearrangement uses TRBV5-1 and TRBJ2-3; TRBD2 matches 9 bases. The V gene end was trimmed by 4 bases and the J gene end by 2 bases; junction bases not matched to a gene: 5. Germline assignment: CDR1 SGHRS and CDR2 YFSETQ. The CDR3 covers 15 residues. CDR3 region: CASSVPSGNTDTQYF. As DNA, the CDR3 is TGCGCCAGCAGCGTCCCTAGCGGGAACACAGATACGCAGTATTTT.

This clonotype was recorded many times. The chain joins TRBV5-4 to TRBJ2-3; D might be TRBD2 (6 bases). Germline assignment: CDR1 SGHNT and CDR2 YYREEE (reference sequence). Trimming cost V 0 bases and J 1 base, with 9 bases left between them. The CDR3 loop spans 15 amino acids. DNA of the CDR3: TGTGCCAGCAGCTTGGCCAGGGAGGGCACAGATACGCAGTATTTT. Its translation: CASSLAREGTDTQYF.

In this sample, this clonotype turned up many times. The V and J genes are TRBV27 and TRBJ1-5; maybe TRBD1 (6 bases). The V end was cut by 3 bases, the J end by 7 bases, with 10 bases between. The CDR3 is 13 residues long. Germline CDR1 reads MNHEY; CDR2 reads SMNVEV (reference sequence). The CDR3 sequence is CASSFGRGQPQHF. The CDR3 DNA sequence: TGTGCCAGCAGTTTTGGCAGGGGCCAGCCCCAGCATTTT.

As concerns this clonotype: Given a much more abundant clone one base away, this may be a read error. The chain uses TRBV18 and TRBJ2-5, with a possible D match to TRBD2 (6 bases). Per the germline V gene, CDR1 is KGHSH and CDR2 is LQKENI. The CDR3 totals 17 residues. V lost 0 bases and J lost 2, with 16 bases in between. The CDR3 region has the DNA TGTGCCAGCTCACCACCGATGTTAGCGGTTGGTCAAGAGACCCAGTACTTC. This gives the protein CASSPPMLAVGQETQYF.

This sequence joins TRBV10-1 and TRBJ2-3; no clear D. Trimming left V 0 bases short and J 4 bases short, with 8 bases between. This CDR3 is built from 14 residues. The V gene's germline CDR1 is WNHNN and CDR2 SYGVQD (reference sequence). The CDR3 loop is CASSESASSDTQYF. In DNA form, the CDR3 reads TGCGCCAGCAGTGAGTCAGCCTCATCAGATACGCAGTATTTT.